This T cell receptor beta chain was profiled in a study of T cell responses to AZD1222 COVID-19 vaccine. General study results and limits: Donors, mostly white British, included more females; clonal diversity was possibly underestimated. CD4 TCRs linked to vaccination spanned spike, dominating at 160-218 and 743-854.

As concerns this clone: Its antigen remains unknown.

This table comes from immunoSEQ multiplex PCR, and its TCRdb copy is limited to in-frame clones, with some not included. The sample has around 200,000 clones, approximately 92% seen once. The source of this sequence is an adult who received the MenACWY meningococcal vaccine as a control. The sample consisted of peripheral blood, taken 28 days after the second dose of the MenACWY control vaccine.

This CDR3 is CASSQASSGNTIYF. The CDR3 nucleotides are TGTGCCAGCAGCCAAGCAAGTTCTGGAAACACCATATATTTT. This chain joins TRBV3-1 (or the pseudogene TRBV3-2) and TRBJ1-3; no reliable D call. The CDR3 runs 14 residues. V was cut by 1 base and J by 1 base, with 5 bases left in between. CDR1 and CDR2 from the germline V gene are LGHDT and YNNKEL (reference sequence).